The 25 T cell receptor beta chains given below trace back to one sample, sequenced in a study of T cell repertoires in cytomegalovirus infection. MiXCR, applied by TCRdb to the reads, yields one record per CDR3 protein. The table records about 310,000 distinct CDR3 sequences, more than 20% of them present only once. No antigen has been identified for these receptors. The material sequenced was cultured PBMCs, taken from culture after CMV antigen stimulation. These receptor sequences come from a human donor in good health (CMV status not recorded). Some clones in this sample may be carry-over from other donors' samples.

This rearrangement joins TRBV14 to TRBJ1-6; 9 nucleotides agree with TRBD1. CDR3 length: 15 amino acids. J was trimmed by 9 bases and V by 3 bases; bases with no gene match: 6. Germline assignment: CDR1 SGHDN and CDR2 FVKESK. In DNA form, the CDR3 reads TGTGCCAGCAGCCATCGGACAGGGGTTAGTTCACCCCTCCACTTT. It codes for CASSHRTGVSSPLHF. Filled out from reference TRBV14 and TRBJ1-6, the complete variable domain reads EAGVTQFPSHSVIEKGQTVTLRCDPISGHDNLYWYRRVMGKEIKFLLHFVKESKQDESGMPNNRFLAERTGGTYSTLKVQPAELEDSGVYFCASSHRTGVSSPLHFGNGTRLTVT.

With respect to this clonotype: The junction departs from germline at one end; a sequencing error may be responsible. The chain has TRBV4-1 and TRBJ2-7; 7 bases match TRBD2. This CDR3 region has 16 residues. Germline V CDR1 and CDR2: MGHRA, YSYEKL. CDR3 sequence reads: CASSPGEGLGSYEQYF. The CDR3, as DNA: TGTGCCAGCAGCCCCGGTGAAGGACTAGGGTCCTACGAGCAGTACTTC.

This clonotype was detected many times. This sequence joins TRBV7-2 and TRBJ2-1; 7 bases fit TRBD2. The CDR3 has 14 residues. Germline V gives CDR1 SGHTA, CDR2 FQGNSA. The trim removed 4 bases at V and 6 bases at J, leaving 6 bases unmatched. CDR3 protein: CASSSGRTLNEQFF. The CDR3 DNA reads TGTGCCAGCAGCTCCGGGAGGACCCTCAATGAGCAGTTCTTC.

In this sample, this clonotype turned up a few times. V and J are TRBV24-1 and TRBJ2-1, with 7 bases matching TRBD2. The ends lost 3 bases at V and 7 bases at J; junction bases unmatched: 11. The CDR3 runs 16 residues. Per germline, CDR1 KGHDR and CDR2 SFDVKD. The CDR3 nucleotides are TGTGCCACCAGTGATAACGGCGGGAGTAGAAGAAATGAGCAGTTCTTC. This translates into CATSDNGGSRRNEQFF.

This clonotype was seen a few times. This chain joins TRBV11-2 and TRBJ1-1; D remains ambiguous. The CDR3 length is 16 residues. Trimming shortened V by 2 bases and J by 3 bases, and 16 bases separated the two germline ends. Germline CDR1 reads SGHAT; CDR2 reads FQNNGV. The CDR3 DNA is TGTGCCAGCAGCTTAAGGATTGATAGCGCTTACACTGAAGCTTTCTTT. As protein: CASSLRIDSAYTEAFF.

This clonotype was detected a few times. CDR3: CASSLGTGLAGAGMNEQFF. As DNA, the CDR3 is TGTGCCAGCAGCTTAGGAACGGGACTAGCGGGAGCGGGGATGAATGAGCAGTTCTTC. The chain has TRBV11-2 and TRBJ2-1, with TRBD2 matching over 14 bases. CDR1 and CDR2 from the germline V gene are SGHAT and FQNNGV. V lost 1 base to trimming and J lost 7 bases; unmatched junction nucleotides: 12. This CDR3 spans 19 amino acids.

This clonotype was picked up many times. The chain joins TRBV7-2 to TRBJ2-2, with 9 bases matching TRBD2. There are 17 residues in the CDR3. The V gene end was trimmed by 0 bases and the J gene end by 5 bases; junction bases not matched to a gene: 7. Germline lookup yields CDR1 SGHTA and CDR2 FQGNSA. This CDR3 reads CASSLASSGSRTGELFF. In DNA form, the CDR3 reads TGTGCCAGCAGCTTAGCGAGTAGCGGGAGTCGGACCGGGGAGCTGTTTTTT.

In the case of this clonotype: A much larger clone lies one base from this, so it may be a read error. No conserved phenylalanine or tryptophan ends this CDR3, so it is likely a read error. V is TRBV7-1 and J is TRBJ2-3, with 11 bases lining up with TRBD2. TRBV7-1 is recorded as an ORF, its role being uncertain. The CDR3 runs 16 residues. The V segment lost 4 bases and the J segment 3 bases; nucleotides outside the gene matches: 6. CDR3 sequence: CASSLIAGGPTDTQYL. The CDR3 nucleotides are TGTGCCAGCAGCTTAATAGCGGGAGGGCCAACAGATACGCAGTATTTA.

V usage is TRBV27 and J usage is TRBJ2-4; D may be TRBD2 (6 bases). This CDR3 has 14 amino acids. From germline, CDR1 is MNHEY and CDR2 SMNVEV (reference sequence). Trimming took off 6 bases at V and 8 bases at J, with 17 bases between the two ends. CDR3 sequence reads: CASRAIGGGDIQYF. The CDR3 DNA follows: TGTGCCAGCAGGGCCATCGGGGGTGGAGACATTCAGTACTTC.

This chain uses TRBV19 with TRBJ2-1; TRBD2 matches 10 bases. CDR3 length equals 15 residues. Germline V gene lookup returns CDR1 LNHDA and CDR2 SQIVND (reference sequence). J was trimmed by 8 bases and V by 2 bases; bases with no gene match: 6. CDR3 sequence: CASSIRLAGVHEQFF. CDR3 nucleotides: TGTGCCAGTAGTATACGGCTAGCGGGAGTCCATGAGCAGTTCTTC.

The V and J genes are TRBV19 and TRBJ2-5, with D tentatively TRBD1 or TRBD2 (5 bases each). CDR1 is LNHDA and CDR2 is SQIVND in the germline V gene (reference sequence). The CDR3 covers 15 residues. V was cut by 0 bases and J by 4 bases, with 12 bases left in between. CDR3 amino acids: CASSIDAGAPETQYF. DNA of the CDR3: TGTGCCAGTAGTATAGATGCCGGGGCCCCAGAGACCCAGTACTTC.

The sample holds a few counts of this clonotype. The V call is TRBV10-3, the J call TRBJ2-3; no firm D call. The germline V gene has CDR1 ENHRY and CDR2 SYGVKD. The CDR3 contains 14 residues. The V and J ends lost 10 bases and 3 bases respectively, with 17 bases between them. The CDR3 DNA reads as TGTGCCACCTTGGCCCCTCCTCTTACAGATACGCAGTATTTT. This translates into CATLAPPLTDTQYF.

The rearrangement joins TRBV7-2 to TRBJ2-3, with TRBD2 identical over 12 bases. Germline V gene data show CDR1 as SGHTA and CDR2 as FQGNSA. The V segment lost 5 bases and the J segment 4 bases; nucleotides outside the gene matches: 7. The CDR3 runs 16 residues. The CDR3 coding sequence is TGTGCCAGCAGCATCCTAGCGGGAGGGAGCGCAGATACGCAGTATTTT. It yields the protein CASSILAGGSADTQYF.

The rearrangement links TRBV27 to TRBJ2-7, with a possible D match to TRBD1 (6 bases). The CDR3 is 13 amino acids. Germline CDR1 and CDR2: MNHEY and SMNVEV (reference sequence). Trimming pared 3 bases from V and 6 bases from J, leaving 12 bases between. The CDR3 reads CASSFRDIPEQYF. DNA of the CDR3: TGTGCCAGCAGTTTCCGGGACATTCCCGAGCAGTACTTC.

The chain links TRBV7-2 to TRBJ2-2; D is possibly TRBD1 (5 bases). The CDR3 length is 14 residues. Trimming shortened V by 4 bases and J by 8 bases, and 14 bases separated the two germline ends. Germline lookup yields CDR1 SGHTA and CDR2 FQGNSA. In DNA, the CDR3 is TGTGCCAGCAGCTCCGGGCAGGGTTCAGGGGAGCTGTTTTTT. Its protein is CASSSGQGSGELFF. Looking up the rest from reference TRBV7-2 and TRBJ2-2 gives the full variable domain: GAGVSQSPSNKVTEKGKDVELRCDPISGHTALYWYRQSLGQGLEFLIYFQGNSAPDKSGLPSDRFSAERTGGSVSTLTIQRTQQEDSAVYLCASSSGQGSGELFFGEGSRLTVL.

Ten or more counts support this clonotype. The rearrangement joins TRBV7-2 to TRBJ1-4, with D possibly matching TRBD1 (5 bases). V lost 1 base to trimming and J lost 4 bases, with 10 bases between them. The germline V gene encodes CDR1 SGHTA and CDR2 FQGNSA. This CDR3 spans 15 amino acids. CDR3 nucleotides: TGTGCCAGCAGCTTAGAAGGACAAAGTAATGAAAAACTGTTTTTT. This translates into CASSLEGQSNEKLFF. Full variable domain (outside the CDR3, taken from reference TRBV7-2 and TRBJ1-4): GAGVSQSPSNKVTEKGKDVELRCDPISGHTALYWYRQSLGQGLEFLIYFQGNSAPDKSGLPSDRFSAERTGGSVSTLTIQRTQQEDSAVYLCASSLEGQSNEKLFFGSGTQLSVL.

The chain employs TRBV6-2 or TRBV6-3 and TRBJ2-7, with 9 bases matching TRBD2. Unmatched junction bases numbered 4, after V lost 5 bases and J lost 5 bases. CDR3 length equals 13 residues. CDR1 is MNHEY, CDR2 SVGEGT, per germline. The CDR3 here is CASSIAGANEQYV. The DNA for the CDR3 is TGTGCCAGCAGTATAGCGGGGGCCAACGAGCAGTACGTC.

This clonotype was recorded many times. CDR3 DNA: TGTGCCAGCAGCACTCAGACTAGGGGGACGAAAGAGACCCAGTACTTC. It is translated as CASSTQTRGTKETQYF. V is TRBV7-9 and J is TRBJ2-5, with D perhaps TRBD1 or TRBD2 (6 bases each). This CDR3 comprises 16 residues. Looked up from germline, CDR1 is SEHNR and CDR2 is FQNEAQ (reference sequence). The germline V and J ends were trimmed by 5 bases and 3 bases, with 19 bases remaining between them.

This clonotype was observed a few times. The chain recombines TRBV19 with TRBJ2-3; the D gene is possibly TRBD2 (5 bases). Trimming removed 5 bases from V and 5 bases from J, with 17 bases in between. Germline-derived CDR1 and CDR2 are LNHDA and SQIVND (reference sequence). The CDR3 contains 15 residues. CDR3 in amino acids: CASSFPRGAGDTQYF. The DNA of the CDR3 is TGTGCCAGTAGTTTCCCCCGGGGAGCAGGAGATACGCAGTATTTT.

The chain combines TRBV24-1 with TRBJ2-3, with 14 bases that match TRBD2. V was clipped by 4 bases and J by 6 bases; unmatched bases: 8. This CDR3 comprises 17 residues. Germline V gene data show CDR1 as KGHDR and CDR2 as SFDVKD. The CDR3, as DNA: TGTGCCACCAGTGACCGGGGACTAGCGGGAGCCCACGATACGCAGTATTTT. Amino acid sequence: CATSDRGLAGAHDTQYF.

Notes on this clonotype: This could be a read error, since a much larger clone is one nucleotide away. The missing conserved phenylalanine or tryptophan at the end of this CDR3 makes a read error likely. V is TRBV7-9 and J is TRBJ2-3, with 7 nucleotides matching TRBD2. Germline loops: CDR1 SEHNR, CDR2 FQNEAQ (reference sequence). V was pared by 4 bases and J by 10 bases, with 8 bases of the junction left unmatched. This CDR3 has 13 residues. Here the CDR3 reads CASSSDRTSSQYL. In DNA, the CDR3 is TGTGCCAGCAGCTCCGATAGGACTAGTTCGCAGTATCTT.

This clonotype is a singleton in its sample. CDR3 coding DNA: TGTGCCAGCAGCCCCTCACCCCCGGGCACTGAAGCTTTCTTT. Translation: CASSPSPPGTEAFF. The chain is built from TRBV6-2 or TRBV6-3 and TRBJ1-1; no definite D call. The length of the CDR3 is 14 residues. Trimming cost V 6 bases and J 4 bases, with 15 bases left between them. Germline CDR1 is MNHEY and CDR2 is SVGEGT.

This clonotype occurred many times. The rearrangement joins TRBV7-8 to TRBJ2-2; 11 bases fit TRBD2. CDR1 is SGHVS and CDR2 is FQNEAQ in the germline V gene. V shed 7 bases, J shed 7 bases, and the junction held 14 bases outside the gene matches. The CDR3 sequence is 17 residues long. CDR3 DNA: TGTGCCAGCAACCTCCTGGGACTAGCGGAGACAGGCGGGGAGCTGTTTTTT. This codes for CASNLLGLAETGGELFF.

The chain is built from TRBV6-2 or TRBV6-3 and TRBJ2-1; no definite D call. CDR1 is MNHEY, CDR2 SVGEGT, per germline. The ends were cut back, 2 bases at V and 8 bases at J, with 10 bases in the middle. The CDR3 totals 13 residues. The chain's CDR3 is CASSYQNRDEQFF. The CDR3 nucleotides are TGTGCCAGCAGTTACCAGAACCGAGATGAGCAGTTCTTC.

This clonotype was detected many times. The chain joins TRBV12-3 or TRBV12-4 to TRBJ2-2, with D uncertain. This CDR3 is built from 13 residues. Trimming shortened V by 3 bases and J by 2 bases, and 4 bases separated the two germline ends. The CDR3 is CASSFDNTGELFF. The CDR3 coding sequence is TGTGCCAGCAGTTTTGATAACACCGGGGAGCTGTTTTTT.